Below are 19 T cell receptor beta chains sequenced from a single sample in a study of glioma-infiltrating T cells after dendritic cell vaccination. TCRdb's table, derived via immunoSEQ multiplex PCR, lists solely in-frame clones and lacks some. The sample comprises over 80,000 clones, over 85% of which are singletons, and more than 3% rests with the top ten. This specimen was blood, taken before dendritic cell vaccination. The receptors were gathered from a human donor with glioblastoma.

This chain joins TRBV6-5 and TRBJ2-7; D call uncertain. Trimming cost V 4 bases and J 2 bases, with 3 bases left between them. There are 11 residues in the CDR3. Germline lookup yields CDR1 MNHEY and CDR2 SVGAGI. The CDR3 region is CASSSAYEQYF. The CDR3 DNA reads TGTGCCAGCAGTTCAGCCTACGAGCAGTACTTC.

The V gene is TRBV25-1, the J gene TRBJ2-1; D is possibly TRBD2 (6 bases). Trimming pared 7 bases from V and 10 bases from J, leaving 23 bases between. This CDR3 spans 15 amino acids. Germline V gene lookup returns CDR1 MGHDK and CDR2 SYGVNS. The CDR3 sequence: CASTANWGETGEQFF. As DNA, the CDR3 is TGTGCCAGCACCGCCAATTGGGGGGAGACGGGGGAGCAGTTCTTC.

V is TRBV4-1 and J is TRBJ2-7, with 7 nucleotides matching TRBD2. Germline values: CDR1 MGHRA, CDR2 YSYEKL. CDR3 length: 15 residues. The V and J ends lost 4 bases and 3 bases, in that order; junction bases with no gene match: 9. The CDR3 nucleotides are TGCGCCAGCAGCCGCCTGGGGGGGAGTAGCTACGAGCAGTACTTC. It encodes CASSRLGGSSYEQYF.

CDR3 loop: CSVEYGTGAYEQYF. The CDR3, as DNA: TGCAGCGTTGAATACGGGACAGGGGCCTACGAGCAGTACTTC. This rearrangement joins TRBV29-1 to TRBJ2-7, with 10 bases aligning to TRBD1. CDR3 length: 14 residues. V gave up 2 bases and J gave up 2 bases; unmatched junction bases: 3. Germline assignment: CDR1 SQVTM and CDR2 ANQGSEA.

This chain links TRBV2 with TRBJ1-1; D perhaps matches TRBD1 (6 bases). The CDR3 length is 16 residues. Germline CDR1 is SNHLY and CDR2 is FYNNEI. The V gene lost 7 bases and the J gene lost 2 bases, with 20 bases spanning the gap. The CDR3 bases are TGTGCCAGCAATAGCGGGGGGGCCCCAGGAAACACTGAAGCTTTCTTT. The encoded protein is CASNSGGAPGNTEAFF.

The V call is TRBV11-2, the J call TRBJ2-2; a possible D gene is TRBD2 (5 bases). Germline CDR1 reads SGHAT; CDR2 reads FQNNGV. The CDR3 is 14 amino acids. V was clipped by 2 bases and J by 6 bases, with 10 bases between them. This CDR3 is CASSLWRSSGELFF. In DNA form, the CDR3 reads TGTGCCAGCAGCTTATGGAGGAGCTCCGGGGAGCTGTTTTTT.

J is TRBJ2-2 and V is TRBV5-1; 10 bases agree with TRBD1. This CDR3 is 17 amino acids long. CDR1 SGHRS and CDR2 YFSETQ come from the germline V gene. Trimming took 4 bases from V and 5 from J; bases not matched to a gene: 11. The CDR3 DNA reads TGCGCCAGCAGCACCCGGGACAGGGGTATTGGGACCGGGGAGCTGTTTTTT. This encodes CASSTRDRGIGTGELFF.

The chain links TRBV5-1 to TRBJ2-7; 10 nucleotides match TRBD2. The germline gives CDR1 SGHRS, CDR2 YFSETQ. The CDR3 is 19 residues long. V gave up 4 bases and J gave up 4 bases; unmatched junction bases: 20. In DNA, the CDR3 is TGCGCCAGCAGCCCCTCTGTCCCGGGACTAGCGTCACAGGGGTACGAGCAGTACTTC. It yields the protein CASSPSVPGLASQGYEQYF.

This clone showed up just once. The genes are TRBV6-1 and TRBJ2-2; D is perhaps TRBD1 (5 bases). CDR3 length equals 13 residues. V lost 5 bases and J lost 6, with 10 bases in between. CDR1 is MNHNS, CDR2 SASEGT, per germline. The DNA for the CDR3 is TGTGCCAGCAGTCGTGGGGCTTCCGGGGAGCTGTTTTTT. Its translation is CASSRGASGELFF.

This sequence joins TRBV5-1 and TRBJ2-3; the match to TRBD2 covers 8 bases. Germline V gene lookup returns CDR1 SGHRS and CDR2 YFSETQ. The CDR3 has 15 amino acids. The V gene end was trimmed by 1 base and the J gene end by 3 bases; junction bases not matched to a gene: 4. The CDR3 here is CASSLKASGTDTQYF. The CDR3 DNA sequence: TGCGCCAGCAGCTTGAAGGCTAGCGGGACAGATACGCAGTATTTT.

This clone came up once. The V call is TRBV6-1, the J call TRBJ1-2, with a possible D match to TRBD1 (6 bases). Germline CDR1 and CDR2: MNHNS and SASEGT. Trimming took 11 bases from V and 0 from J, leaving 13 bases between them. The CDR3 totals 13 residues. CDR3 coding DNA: TGTGCCCTCCGGGGGGCTGCTAACTATGGCTACACCTTC. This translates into CALRGAANYGYTF.

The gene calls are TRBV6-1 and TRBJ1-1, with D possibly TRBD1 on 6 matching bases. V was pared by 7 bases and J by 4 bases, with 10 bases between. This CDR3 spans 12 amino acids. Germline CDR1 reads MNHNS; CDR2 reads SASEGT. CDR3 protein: CASKRGGTEAFF. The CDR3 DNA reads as TGTGCCAGCAAAAGGGGGGGCACTGAAGCTTTCTTT.

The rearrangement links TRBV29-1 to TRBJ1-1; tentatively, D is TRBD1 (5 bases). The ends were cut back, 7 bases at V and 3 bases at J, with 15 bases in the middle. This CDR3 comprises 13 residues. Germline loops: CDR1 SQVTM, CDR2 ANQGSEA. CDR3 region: CSAGRSPDTEAFF. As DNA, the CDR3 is TGCAGCGCAGGGAGGAGCCCCGACACTGAAGCTTTCTTT.

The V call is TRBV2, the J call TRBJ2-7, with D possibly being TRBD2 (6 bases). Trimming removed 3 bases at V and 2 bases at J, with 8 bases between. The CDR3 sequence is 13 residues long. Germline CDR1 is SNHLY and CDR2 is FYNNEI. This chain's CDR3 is CASSEGLTYEQYF. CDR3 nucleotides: TGTGCCAGCAGTGAGGGACTGACCTACGAGCAGTACTTC.

The CDR3 DNA sequence: TGTGCCAGCAGTCGGACAGGGAGCACCGGGGAGCTGTTTTTT. Encoded protein: CASSRTGSTGELFF. The chain carries TRBV6-5 and TRBJ2-2, with 8 bases fitting TRBD1. The CDR3 contains 14 residues. Losses at the gene ends were 5 bases for V and 4 bases for J; bases not matched to a gene: 3. Germline CDR1 reads MNHEY; CDR2 reads SVGAGI.

CDR3 in DNA: TGCGCCAGCAGCTTGGATTTGAGTGGAAACACCATATATTTT. It is translated as CASSLDLSGNTIYF. V and J are TRBV5-1 and TRBJ1-3; D not certain. Germline loops: CDR1 SGHRS, CDR2 YFSETQ. CDR3 length: 14 residues. The ends were cut back, 0 bases at V and 3 bases at J, with 7 bases in the middle.

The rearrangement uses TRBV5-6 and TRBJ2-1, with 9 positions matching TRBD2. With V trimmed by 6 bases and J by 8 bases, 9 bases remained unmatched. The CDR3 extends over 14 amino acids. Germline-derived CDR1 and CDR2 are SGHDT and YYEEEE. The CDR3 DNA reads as TGTGCCAGCACCCCCGGCGGGGGGGGGTATGAGCAGTTCTTC. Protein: CASTPGGGGYEQFF.

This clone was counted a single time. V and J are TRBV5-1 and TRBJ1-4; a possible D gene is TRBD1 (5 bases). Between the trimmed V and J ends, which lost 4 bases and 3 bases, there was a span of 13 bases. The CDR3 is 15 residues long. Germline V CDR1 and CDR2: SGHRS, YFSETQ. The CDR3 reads CASSPLGGANEKLFF. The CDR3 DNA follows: TGCGCCAGCAGCCCCCTCGGAGGGGCTAATGAAAAACTGTTTTTT.

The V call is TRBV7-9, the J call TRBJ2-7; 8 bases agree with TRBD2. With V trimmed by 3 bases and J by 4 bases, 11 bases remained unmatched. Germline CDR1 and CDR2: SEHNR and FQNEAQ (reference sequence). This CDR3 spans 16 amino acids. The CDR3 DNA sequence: TGTGCCAGCAGCTTCCTCGAGCGGGGGAGGGTGTACGAGCAGTACTTC. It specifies CASSFLERGRVYEQYF.